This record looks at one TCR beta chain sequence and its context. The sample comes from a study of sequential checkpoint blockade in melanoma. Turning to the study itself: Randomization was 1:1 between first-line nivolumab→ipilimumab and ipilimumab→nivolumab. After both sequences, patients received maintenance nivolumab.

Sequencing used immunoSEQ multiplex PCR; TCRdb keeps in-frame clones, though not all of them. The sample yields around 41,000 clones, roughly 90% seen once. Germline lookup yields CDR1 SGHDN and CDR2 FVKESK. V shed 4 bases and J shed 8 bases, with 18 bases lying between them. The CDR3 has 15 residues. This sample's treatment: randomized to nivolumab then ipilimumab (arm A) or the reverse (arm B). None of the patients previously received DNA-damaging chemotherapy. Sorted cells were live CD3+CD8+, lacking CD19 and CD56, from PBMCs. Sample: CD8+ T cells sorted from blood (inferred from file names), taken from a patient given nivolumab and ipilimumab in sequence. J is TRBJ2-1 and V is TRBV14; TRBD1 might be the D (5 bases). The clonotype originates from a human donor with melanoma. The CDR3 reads CASSPRYIGVDEQFF. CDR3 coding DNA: TGTGCCAGCAGCCCGCGATACATAGGGGTCGATGAGCAGTTCTTC. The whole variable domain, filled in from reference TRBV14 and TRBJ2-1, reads EAGVTQFPSHSVIEKGQTVTLRCDPISGHDNLYWYRRVMGKEIKFLLHFVKESKQDESGMPNNRFLAERTGGTYSTLKVQPAELEDSGVYFCASSPRYIGVDEQFFGPGTRLTVL.